These 19 T cell receptor beta chains originate from one sample sequenced in a study of vaccination effects on CD4 cells after COVID-19. Using viral peptide pools, the ViraFEST assay grew out antigen-specific CD4+ T cells prior to sequencing. The authors isolated CD4+ T cells after around nine days of culture. Subjects were given two BNT162b2 or mRNA-1273 vaccine doses. Their antigen targets remain unknown. Clones were read by immunoSEQ multiplex PCR, and TCRdb kept only the in-frame ones, dropping some. This table has about 38,000 clones, 70% to 85% appearing once. Source: CD4+ T cells from PBMCs cultured with HCoV-NL63 spike peptides, taken after COVID-19 vaccination. The receptors derive from a human donor who received a COVID-19 vaccine. Some clones in this sample may be carry-over from other donors' samples.

This sequence joins TRBV5-6 and TRBJ2-5; D possibly corresponds to TRBD2 (6 bases). The CDR3 extends over 15 amino acids. Trimming took 3 bases from V and 3 from J, leaving 15 bases between them. The germline V gene has CDR1 SGHDT and CDR2 YYEEEE. The CDR3 DNA reads TGTGCCAGCAGCTCCGGGACTTGGGGGGAAGAGACCCAGTACTTC. Protein sequence: CASSSGTWGEETQYF.

The chain is built from TRBV24-1 and TRBJ1-2; D possibly corresponds to TRBD1 (6 bases). The V end was cut by 4 bases, the J end by 3 bases, with 17 bases between. CDR1 and CDR2 from the germline V gene are KGHDR and SFDVKD. The CDR3 is 16 amino acids. The CDR3 DNA follows: TGTGCCACCAGTGACACCACAGGGAGTCGGGACTATGGCTACACCTTC. Its translation: CATSDTTGSRDYGYTF.

This clone came up a few times. This chain links TRBV10-1 with TRBJ1-5, with D possibly TRBD1 on 5 matching bases. Trimming removed 3 bases at V and 1 base at J, with 7 bases between. Germline V lookup: CDR1 WNHNN, CDR2 SYGVQD (reference sequence). This CDR3 contains 14 residues. As DNA, the CDR3 is TGCGCCAGCAGTGACGGGGGGAGCAATCAGCCCCAGCATTTT. This sequence encodes CASSDGGSNQPQHF.

The V gene is TRBV12-3 or TRBV12-4, the J gene TRBJ2-1, with 7 bases that match TRBD1. The trim removed 4 bases at V and 10 bases at J, leaving 7 bases unmatched. The CDR3 consists of 13 residues. CDR3 sequence: CASSSDRVGEQFF. The CDR3 DNA sequence: TGTGCCAGCAGTTCTGACAGGGTCGGCGAGCAGTTCTTC.

The chain has TRBV19 and TRBJ1-2; 8 nucleotides match TRBD1. The CDR3 length is 16 residues. J gave up 3 bases and V 5 bases, and 11 bases lay outside the gene matches. The V gene's germline CDR1 is LNHDA and CDR2 SQIVND (reference sequence). CDR3 sequence (DNA): TGTGCCAGTAGTCCGCGCGGACAGGGACCCTACTATGGCTACACCTTC. Protein: CASSPRGQGPYYGYTF.

The rearrangement joins TRBV9 to TRBJ1-3, with D unresolved. Looked up from germline, CDR1 is SGDLS and CDR2 is YYNGEE. This CDR3 comprises 13 residues. V lost 6 bases and J 0 bases, leaving 7 bases between the germline ends. The CDR3 bases are TGTGCCAGCACTCCCATCTCTGGAAACACCATATATTTT. The encoded protein is CASTPISGNTIYF.

The chain has TRBV28 and TRBJ1-3, with a possible D match to TRBD1 (5 bases). Germline CDR1 is MDHEN and CDR2 is SYDVKM. The CDR3 runs 15 residues. Trimming shortened V by 4 bases and J by 1 base, and 11 bases separated the two germline ends. The CDR3 spells CASSSGGVSGNTIYF. The CDR3 DNA sequence: TGTGCCAGCAGTTCAGGAGGGGTTTCTGGAAACACCATATATTTT.

This rearrangement joins TRBV5-1 to TRBJ2-7, with D uncertain. CDR1 is SGHRS and CDR2 is YFSETQ in the germline V gene. This CDR3 spans 14 amino acids. V dropped 0 bases and J dropped 2 bases, with 9 bases sitting between them. CDR3 in DNA: TGCGCCAGCAGCTTGGATGTCGGAACCTACGAGCAGTACGTC. Its protein product is CASSLDVGTYEQYV.

Only a few counts were recorded for this clone. The rearrangement links TRBV4-1 to TRBJ1-2; TRBD1 aligns across 10 bases. V dropped 3 bases and J dropped 3; count of bases not matched to a gene: 1. Germline-derived CDR1 and CDR2 are MGHRA and YSYEKL. CDR3 length: 14 residues. The CDR3 region has the DNA TGCGCCAGCAGCCAGGGGACAGGGGACTATGGCTACACCTTC. Translating gives CASSQGTGDYGYTF.

In its sample, this clone was seen a few times. V is TRBV6-4 and J is TRBJ2-7; 7 positions match TRBD1. CDR3 length: 12 residues. The germline gives CDR1 MRHNA, CDR2 SNTAGT. The V gene end was trimmed by 8 bases and the J gene end by 7 bases; junction bases not matched to a gene: 8. The CDR3 bases are TGTGCCAGCCCCGACAGGGTGGAGGAGCAGTACGTC. This gives the protein CASPDRVEEQYV.

The chain uses TRBV5-1 and TRBJ2-2, with TRBD1 matching 7 bases. J lost 7 bases, V lost 2 bases, and 5 bases had no gene match. CDR1 and CDR2 (germline): SGHRS, YFSETQ. The CDR3 runs 14 residues. This CDR3 reads CASSLDREYGELFF. In nucleotides, the CDR3 is TGCGCCAGCAGCTTAGACAGGGAGTACGGGGAGCTGTTTTTT.

As concerns this clone: This sample includes further DNA sequences coding for the same CDR3. This chain links TRBV6-2 or TRBV6-3 with TRBJ1-5, with D maybe TRBD1 (5 bases). Germline V gene data show CDR1 as MNHEY and CDR2 as SVGEGT. V was trimmed by 5 bases and J by 2 bases, leaving 10 bases between them. The CDR3 extends over 14 amino acids. As DNA, the CDR3 is TGTGCCAGCAGTCGCCAAGGGGGCAATCAGCCCCAGCATTTT. Its protein product is CASSRQGGNQPQHF.

The rearrangement links TRBV7-9 to TRBJ1-6, with D unclear. The length of the CDR3 is 16 residues. Per the germline V gene, CDR1 is SEHNR and CDR2 is FQNEAQ (reference sequence). Trimming cost V 1 base and J 0 bases, with 7 bases left between them. CDR3 protein: CASSLGASSYNSPLHF. As DNA, the CDR3 is TGTGCCAGCAGCTTAGGGGCTAGCTCCTATAATTCACCCCTCCACTTT. The whole variable domain, filled in from reference TRBV7-9 and TRBJ1-6, reads DTGVSQNPRHKITKRGQNVTFRCDPISEHNRLYWYRQTLGQGPEFLTYFQNEAQLEKSRLLSDRFSAERPKGSFSTLEIQRTEQGDSAMYLCASSLGASSYNSPLHFGNGTRLTVT.

This rearrangement joins TRBV9 to TRBJ2-1; no reliable D call. Trimming took off 4 bases at V and 3 bases at J, with 14 bases between the two ends. In germline, CDR1 is SGDLS, CDR2 YYNGEE. This CDR3 spans 15 amino acids. CDR3 protein: CASSPRRPGYNEQFF. DNA for the CDR3: TGTGCCAGCAGCCCTCGACGGCCTGGCTACAATGAGCAGTTCTTC.

The chain employs TRBV2 and TRBJ2-2; 8 bases map to TRBD2. The V segment lost 6 bases and the J segment 2 bases; nucleotides outside the gene matches: 2. CDR1 and CDR2 (germline): SNHLY, FYNNEI. This CDR3 is 14 amino acids long. CDR3 in amino acids: CASRLAGNTGELFF. The DNA of the CDR3 is TGTGCCAGCAGATTAGCGGGAAACACCGGGGAGCTGTTTTTT.

This chain links TRBV18 with TRBJ2-5, with D hard to call. This CDR3 has 12 residues. The V end lost 3 bases, the J end lost 1 base, and 3 bases lay between the germline ends. CDR1 and CDR2 (germline): KGHSH, LQKENI. This CDR3 reads CASSPAQETQYF. CDR3 nucleotides: TGTGCCAGCTCACCGGCCCAAGAGACCCAGTACTTC.

The chain has TRBV5-6 and TRBJ1-2; weak D call: TRBD1 (6 bases). Germline lookup yields CDR1 SGHDT and CDR2 YYEEEE. V lost 3 bases and J lost 3, with 15 bases in between. The CDR3 has 15 residues. CDR3 sequence (DNA): TGTGCCAGCAGCTACGGACAGTCCATTTACTATGGCTACACCTTC. Translated, it gives CASSYGQSIYYGYTF.

The chain employs TRBV7-3 and TRBJ2-1; D ambiguous. This CDR3 contains 13 residues. V was trimmed by 4 bases and J by 5 bases, leaving 9 bases between them. In germline, CDR1 is SGHTA, CDR2 FQGTGA. The CDR3 DNA follows: TGTGCCAGCAGCTCGCGGCAAGACAATGAGCAGTTCTTC. It specifies CASSSRQDNEQFF.

V is TRBV19 and J is TRBJ2-7; D remains unclear. V was trimmed by 6 bases and J by 2 bases, leaving 17 bases between them. This CDR3 is built from 15 residues. From germline, CDR1 is LNHDA and CDR2 SQIVND (reference sequence). Written as DNA, the CDR3 is TGTGCCAGTAGCTCACATAACCCAAGCCCCTACGAGCAGTACGTC. Its protein product is CASSSHNPSPYEQYV.